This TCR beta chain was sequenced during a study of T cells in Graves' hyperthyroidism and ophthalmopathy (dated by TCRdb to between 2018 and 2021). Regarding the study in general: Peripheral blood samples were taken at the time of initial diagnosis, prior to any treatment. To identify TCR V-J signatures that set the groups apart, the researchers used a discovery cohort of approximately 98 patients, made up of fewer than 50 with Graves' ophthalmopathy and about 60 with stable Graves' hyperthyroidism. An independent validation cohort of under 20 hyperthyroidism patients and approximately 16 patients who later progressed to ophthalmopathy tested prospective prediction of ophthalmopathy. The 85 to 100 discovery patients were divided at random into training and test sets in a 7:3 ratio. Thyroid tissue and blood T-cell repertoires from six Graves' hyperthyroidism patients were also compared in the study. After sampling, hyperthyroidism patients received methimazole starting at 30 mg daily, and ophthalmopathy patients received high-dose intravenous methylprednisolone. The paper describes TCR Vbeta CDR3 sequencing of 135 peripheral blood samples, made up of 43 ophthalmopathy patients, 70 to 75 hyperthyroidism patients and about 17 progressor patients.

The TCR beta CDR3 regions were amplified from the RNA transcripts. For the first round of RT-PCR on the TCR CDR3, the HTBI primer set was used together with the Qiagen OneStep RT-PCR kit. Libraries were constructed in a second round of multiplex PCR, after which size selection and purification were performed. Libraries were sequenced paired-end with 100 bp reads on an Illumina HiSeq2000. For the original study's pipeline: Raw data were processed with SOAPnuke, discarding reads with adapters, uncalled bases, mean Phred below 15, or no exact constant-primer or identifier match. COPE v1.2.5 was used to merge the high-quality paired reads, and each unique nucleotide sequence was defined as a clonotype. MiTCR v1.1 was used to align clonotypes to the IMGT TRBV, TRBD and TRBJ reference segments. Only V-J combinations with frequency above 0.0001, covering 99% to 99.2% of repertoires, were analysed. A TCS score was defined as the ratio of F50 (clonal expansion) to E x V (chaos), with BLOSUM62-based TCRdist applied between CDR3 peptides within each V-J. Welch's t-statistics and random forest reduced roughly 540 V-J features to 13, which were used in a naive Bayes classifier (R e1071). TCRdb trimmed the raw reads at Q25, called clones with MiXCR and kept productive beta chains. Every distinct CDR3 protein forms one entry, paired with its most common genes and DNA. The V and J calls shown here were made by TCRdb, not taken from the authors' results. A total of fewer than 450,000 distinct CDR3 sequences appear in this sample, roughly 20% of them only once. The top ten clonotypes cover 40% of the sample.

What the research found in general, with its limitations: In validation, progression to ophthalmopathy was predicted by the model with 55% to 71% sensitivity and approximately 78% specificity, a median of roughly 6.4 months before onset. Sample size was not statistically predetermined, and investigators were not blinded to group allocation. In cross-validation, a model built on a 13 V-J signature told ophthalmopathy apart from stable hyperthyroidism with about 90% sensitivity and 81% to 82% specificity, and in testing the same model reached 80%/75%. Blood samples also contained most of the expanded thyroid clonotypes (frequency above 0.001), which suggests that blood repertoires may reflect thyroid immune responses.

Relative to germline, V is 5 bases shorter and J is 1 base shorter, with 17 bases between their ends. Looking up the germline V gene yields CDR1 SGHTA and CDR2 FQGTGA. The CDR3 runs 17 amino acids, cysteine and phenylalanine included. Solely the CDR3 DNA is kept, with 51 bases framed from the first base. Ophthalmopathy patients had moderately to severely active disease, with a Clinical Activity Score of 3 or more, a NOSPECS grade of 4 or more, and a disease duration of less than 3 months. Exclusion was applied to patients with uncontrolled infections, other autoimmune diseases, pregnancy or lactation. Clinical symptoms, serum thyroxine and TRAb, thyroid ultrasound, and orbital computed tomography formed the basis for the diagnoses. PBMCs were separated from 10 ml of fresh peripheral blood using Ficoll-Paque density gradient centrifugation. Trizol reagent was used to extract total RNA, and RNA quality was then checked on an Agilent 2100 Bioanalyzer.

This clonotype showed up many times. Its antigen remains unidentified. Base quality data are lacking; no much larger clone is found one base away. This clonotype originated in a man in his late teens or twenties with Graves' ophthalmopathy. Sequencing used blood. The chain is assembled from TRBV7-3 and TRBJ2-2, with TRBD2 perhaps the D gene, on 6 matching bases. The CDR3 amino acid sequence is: CASSNHGGEKNTGELFF. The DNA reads TGTGCCAGCAGCAATCACGGCGGGGAGAAGAACACCGGGGAGCTGTTTTTT.